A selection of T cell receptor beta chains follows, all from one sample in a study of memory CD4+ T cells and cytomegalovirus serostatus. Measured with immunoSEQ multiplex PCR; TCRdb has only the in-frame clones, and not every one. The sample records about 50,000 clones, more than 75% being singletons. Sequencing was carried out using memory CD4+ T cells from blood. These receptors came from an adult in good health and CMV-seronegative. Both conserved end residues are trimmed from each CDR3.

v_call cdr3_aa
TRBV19 ASSISGQSRYEQY
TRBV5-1 ASSLGQGGPYEQY
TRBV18 ASSPPETGTSNQPQH
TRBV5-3 ARSHGSPGEQY
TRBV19 ASSKGAAEAF
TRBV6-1 ASSDRAPSNTEAF
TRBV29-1 SVDPSRVSTEAF
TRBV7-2 ASSLQGSNQPQH
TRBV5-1 ASSLKDSARGYT
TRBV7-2 ASSPRPGQGTYEQY
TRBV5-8 ASSLSWPAQEH
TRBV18 ATREGASPLH
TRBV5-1 ASSLTGGRNQPQH
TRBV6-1 ASSAVPGQFDQPQH
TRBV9 ASSVATGGASGANVLT
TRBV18 ASSFDLLGAF
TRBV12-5 ASVLPSEKLF
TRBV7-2 ASSLVGDSGYT
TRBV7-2 ASSLGTGKNIQY
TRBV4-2 ASSQDRVYGYT
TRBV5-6 ASSLAGSGSTEAF
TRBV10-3 AISHPGETQY
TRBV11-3 ASSLLADAEAF
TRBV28 ASSFGQGRTEAF
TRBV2 ASRADSGPYEQY
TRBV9 ASSVEGNAEAF
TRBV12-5 ASPPRHIQY
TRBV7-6 ASSLEGHGVDTQY